This T cell receptor (beta chain) was sequenced for a study of identical twins. Looked up from germline, CDR1 is SGHRS and CDR2 is YFSETQ. This CDR3 comprises 16 residues. J gave up 5 bases and V 0 bases, and 4 bases lay outside the gene matches. cDNA molecules carried unique molecular identifiers, and template switching added a universal primer site. Via MiXCR, TCRdb re-called the 5' RACE reads, giving one row per CDR3 protein. The table shows about 890,000 distinct CDR3 sequences, with 9% to 15% occurring only once. Turning to this clonotype: Antigen specificity is unknown.

Study-wide results and caveats: In beta out-of-frame sequences, the excess sharing between twins was weaker. A partial confounding effect on zero-insertion analyses could come from invariant MAIT and iNKT cells.

These data were likewise used in another study, on yellow fever vaccine responses in identical twins.

This chain links TRBV5-1 with TRBJ2-5; 13 nucleotides line up with TRBD2. The clonotype originates from a woman between 18 and 29 years old in good health. The sample comprised PBMCs. The CDR3 is CASSLGTSGRLETQYF. CDR3 in DNA: TGCGCCAGCAGCTTGGGGACTAGCGGGAGACTGGAGACCCAGTACTTC.